Following are 5 T cell receptor beta chains from one sample sequenced in a study of blood T cell repertoires in COVID-19. Using immunoSEQ multiplex PCR, the repertoire was profiled, and TCRdb retains in-frame clones only, with some absent. The table has tens of thousands of clones, over 70% seen once. The sequencing input was peripheral blood. All receptors derive from a man at least 80 years old with active or convalescent COVID-19.

The chain is built from TRBV7-9 and TRBJ1-2; D unresolved. CDR1 and CDR2 from the germline V gene are SEHNR and FQNEAQ (reference sequence). The CDR3 contains 14 residues. With 4 bases removed from V and 4 bases from J, the gap between germline ends came to 13 bases. DNA of the CDR3: TGTGCCAGCAGCTCCGAATTGACTCCCTATGGCTACACCTTC. Residues: CASSSELTPYGYTF.

This clone counts as medium-sized. The rearrangement joins TRBV9 to TRBJ1-1, with TRBD1 matching over 10 bases. The junction had 8 bases not matched to a gene; V was cut back by 3 bases and J by 6 bases. The germline gives CDR1 SGDLS, CDR2 YYNGEE. The CDR3 covers 15 residues. CDR3 sequence reads: CASSARQGAFAEAFF. CDR3 bases: TGTGCCAGCAGCGCCCGACAGGGGGCTTTCGCTGAAGCTTTCTTT.

The rearrangement uses TRBV4-2 and TRBJ1-2; D gene unclear. In germline, CDR1 is LGHNA, CDR2 YNFKEQ. V was trimmed by 0 bases and J by 3 bases, leaving 14 bases between them. The CDR3 covers 16 residues. The CDR3 spells CASSQERFDSDYGYTF. The CDR3 DNA sequence: TGTGCCAGCAGCCAAGAGAGGTTTGACTCGGACTATGGCTACACCTTC.

This chain connects TRBV7-9 to TRBJ1-2, with 9 bases lining up with TRBD1. The CDR3 totals 16 residues. J gave up 0 bases and V 3 bases, and 5 bases lay outside the gene matches. CDR1 and CDR2 (germline): SEHNR, FQNEAQ (reference sequence). DNA for the CDR3: TGTGCCAGCAGCTTTACAGGGGGCGATACTAACTATGGCTACACCTTC. Its protein is CASSFTGGDTNYGYTF. Variable domain in full (rest from reference TRBV7-9 and TRBJ1-2): DTGVSQNPRHKITKRGQNVTFRCDPISEHNRLYWYRQTLGQGPEFLTYFQNEAQLEKSRLLSDRFSAERPKGSFSTLEIQRTEQGDSAMYLCASSFTGGDTNYGYTFGSGTRLTVV.

This sequence joins TRBV7-2 and TRBJ1-4; D possibly corresponds to TRBD1 (6 bases). The CDR3 is made up of 15 amino acids. The germline gives CDR1 SGHTA, CDR2 FQGNSA. Trimming cost V 1 base and J 6 bases, with 12 bases left between them. The CDR3 DNA sequence: TGTGCCAGCAGCTTAGATGGGGGCCTTCATGAAAAACTGTTTTTT. This translates into CASSLDGGLHEKLFF. The variable domain in full, with the rest retrieved from reference TRBV7-2 and TRBJ1-4, is GAGVSQSPSNKVTEKGKDVELRCDPISGHTALYWYRQSLGQGLEFLIYFQGNSAPDKSGLPSDRFSAERTGGSVSTLTIQRTQQEDSAVYLCASSLDGGLHEKLFFGSGTQLSVL.